This TCR beta chain comes out of a study of shared clonotypes between healthy human individuals. In its sample, this clone was seen a few times. V was clipped by 0 bases and J by 4 bases, with 10 bases between them. This CDR3 comprises 16 residues. Per the germline V gene, CDR1 is LNHNV and CDR2 is YYDKDF (reference sequence). Sequencing used immunoSEQ multiplex PCR; TCRdb keeps in-frame clones, though not all of them. The table includes 110,000 or so clones, about 67% detected once. The clonotype originates from a woman younger than 45 in good health. V is TRBV15 and J is TRBJ2-6; D possibly matches TRBD1 or TRBD2 (5 bases each). The sequenced material came from memory CD8+ T cells sorted from blood. Subset here: CD45RO+ cells pooled with CCR7-negative TemRA cells. The CDR3 DNA reads TGTGCCACCAGCAGAGATGGGGGAACCGGGGCCAACGTCCTGACTTTC. It encodes CATSRDGGTGANVLTF.